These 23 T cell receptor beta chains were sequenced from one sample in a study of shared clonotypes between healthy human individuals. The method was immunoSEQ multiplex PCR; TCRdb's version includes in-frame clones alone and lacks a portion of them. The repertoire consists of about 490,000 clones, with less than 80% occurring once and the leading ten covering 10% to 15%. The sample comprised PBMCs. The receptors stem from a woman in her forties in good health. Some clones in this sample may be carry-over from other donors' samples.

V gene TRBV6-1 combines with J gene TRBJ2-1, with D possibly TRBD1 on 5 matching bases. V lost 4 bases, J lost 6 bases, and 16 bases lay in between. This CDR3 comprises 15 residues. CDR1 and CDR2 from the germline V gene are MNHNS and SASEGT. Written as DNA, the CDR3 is TGTGCCAGCAGTGGGTCAGGGTCCAGCCCCAATGAGCAGTTCTTC. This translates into CASSGSGSSPNEQFF.

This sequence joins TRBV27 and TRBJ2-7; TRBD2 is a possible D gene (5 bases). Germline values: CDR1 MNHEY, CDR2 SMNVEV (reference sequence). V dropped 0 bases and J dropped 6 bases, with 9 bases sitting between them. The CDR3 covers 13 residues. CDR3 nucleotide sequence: TGTGCCAGCAGTTTATCGAGGGTCGCCGAGCAGTACTTC. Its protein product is CASSLSRVAEQYF.

CDR3 sequence reads: CASSFPGSTYGYTF. CDR3 coding DNA: TGTGCCAGCAGCTTTCCGGGCAGCACCTATGGCTACACCTTC. The genes are TRBV11-2 and TRBJ1-2; D is unresolved. V was shortened by 3 bases and J by 4 bases, with 12 bases between the two germline ends. This CDR3 comprises 14 residues. CDR1 is SGHAT and CDR2 is FQNNGV in the germline V gene.

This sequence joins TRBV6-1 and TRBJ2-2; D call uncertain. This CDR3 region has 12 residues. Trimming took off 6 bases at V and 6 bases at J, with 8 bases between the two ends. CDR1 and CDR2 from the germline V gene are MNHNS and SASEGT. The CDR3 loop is CASSTPPGELFF. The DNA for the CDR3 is TGTGCCAGCAGCACACCGCCCGGGGAGCTGTTTTTT.

CDR3 nucleotides: TGTGCCAGCAGCAAGGACAGGGGGGAGATCTACGAGCAGTACTTC. Its protein is CASSKDRGEIYEQYF. The chain uses TRBV7-2 and TRBJ2-7; TRBD1 matches 10 bases. Germline CDR1 reads SGHTA; CDR2 reads FQGNSA. The CDR3 runs 15 residues. Losses at the gene ends were 5 bases for V and 3 bases for J; bases not matched to a gene: 7.

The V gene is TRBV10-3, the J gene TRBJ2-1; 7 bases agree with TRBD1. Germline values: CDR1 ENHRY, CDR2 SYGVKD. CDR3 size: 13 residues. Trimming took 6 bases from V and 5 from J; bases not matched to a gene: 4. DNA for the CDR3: TGTGCCATCAGCCACGGGACAGACAATGAGCAGTTCTTC. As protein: CAISHGTDNEQFF.

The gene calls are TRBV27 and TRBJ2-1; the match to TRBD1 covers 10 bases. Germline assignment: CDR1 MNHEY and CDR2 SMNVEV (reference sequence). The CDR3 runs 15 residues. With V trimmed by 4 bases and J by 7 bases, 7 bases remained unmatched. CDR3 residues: CASSWDRGEWNEQFF. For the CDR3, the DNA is TGTGCCAGCAGTTGGGACAGGGGTGAGTGGAATGAGCAGTTCTTC.

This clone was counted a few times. The CDR3 DNA is TGTGCCACCAAGGGGGTAGAGCAGTTCTTC. It translates to CATKGVEQFF. The chain couples TRBV6-6 to TRBJ2-1, with D maybe TRBD1 (6 bases). The CDR3 length is 10 residues. V was pared by 10 bases and J by 10 bases, with 11 bases between. Germline loops: CDR1 MNHNY, CDR2 SVGAGI (reference sequence).

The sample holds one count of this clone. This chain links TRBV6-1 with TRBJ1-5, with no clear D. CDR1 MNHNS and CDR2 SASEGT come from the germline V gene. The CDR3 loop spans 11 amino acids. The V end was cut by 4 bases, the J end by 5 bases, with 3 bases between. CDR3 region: CASSVDQPQHF. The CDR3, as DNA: TGTGCCAGCAGTGTTGATCAGCCCCAGCATTTT.

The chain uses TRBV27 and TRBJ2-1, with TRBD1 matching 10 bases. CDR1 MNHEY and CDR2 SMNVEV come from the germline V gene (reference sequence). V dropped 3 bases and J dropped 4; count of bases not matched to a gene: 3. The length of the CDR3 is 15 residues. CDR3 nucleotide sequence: TGTGCCAGCAGTTTTCGGACAGGGGGGTACAATGAGCAGTTCTTC. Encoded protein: CASSFRTGGYNEQFF.

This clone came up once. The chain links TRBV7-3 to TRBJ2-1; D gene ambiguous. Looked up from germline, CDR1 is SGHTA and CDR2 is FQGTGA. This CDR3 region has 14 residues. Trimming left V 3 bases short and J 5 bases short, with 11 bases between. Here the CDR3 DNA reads TGTGCCAGCAGCTTGAGAGATCCCAACAATGAGCAGTTCTTC. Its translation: CASSLRDPNNEQFF.

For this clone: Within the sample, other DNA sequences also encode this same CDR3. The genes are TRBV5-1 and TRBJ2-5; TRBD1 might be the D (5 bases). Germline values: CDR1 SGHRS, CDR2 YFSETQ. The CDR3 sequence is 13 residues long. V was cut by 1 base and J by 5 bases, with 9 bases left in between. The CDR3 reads CASSLQGEETQYF. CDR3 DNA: TGCGCCAGCAGCTTGCAGGGTGAGGAGACCCAGTACTTC.

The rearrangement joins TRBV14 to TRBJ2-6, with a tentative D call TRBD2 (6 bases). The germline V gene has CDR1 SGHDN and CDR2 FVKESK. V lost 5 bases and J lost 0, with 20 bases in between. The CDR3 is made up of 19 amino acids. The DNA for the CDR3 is TGTGCCAGCAGCTTACACGGGGGAAATTCGCTCTCTGGGGCCAACGTCCTGACTTTC. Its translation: CASSLHGGNSLSGANVLTF. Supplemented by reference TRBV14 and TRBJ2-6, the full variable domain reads EAGVTQFPSHSVIEKGQTVTLRCDPISGHDNLYWYRRVMGKEIKFLLHFVKESKQDESGMPNNRFLAERTGGTYSTLKVQPAELEDSGVYFCASSLHGGNSLSGANVLTFGAGSRLTVL.

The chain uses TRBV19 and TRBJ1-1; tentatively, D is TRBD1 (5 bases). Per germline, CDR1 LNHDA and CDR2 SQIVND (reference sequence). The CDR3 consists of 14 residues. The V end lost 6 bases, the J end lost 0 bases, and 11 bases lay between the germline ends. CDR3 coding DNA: TGTGCCAGTAGAATTGGAGGGGTGAACACTGAAGCTTTCTTT. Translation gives CASRIGGVNTEAFF.

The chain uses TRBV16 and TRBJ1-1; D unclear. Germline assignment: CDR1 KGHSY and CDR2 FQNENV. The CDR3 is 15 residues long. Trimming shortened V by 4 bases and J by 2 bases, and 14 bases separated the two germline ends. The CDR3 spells CASSRKTTGNTEAFF. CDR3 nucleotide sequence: TGTGCCAGCAGCCGCAAGACGACTGGAAACACTGAAGCTTTCTTT.

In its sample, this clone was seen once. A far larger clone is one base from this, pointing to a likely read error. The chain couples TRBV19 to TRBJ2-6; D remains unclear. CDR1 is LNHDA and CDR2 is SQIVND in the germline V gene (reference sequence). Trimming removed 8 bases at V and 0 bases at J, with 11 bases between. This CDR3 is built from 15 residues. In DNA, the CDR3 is TGTGCCAGTGGTACCTTAATCTCTGGGGCCAACGTCCTGACTTTC. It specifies CASGTLISGANVLTF.

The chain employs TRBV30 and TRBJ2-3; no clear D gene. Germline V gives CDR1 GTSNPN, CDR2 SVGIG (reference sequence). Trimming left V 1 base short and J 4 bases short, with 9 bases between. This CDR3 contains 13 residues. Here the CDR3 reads CAWSAYSPDTQYF. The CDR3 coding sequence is TGTGCCTGGAGTGCATATTCCCCAGATACGCAGTATTTT. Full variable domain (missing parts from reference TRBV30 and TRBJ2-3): SQTIHQWPATLVQPVGSPLSLECTVEGTSNPNLYWYRQAAGRGLQLLFYSVGIGQISSEVPQNLSASRPQDRQFILSSKKLLLSDSGFYLCAWSAYSPDTQYFGPGTRLTVL.

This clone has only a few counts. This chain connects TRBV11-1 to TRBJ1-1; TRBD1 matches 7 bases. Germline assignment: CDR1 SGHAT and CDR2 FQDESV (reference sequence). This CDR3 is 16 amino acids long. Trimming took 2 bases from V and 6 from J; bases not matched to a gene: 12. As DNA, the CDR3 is TGTGCCAGCAGCTTAAGGAGTTCGGACAGGCGGGCTGAAGCTTTCTTT. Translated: CASSLRSSDRRAEAFF.

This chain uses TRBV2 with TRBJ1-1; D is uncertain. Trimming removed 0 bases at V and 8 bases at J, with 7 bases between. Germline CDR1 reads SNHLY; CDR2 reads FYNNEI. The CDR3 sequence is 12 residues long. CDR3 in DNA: TGTGCCAGCAGTGAAGCCGGGATAGAAGCTTTCTTT. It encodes CASSEAGIEAFF.

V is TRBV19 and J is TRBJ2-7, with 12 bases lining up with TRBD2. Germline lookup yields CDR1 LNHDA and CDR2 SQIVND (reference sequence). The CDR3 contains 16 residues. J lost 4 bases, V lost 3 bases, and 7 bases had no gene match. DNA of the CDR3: TGTGCCAGTAGTATGCAACTAGCGGGAGGTTGGTACGAGCAGTACTTC. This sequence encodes CASSMQLAGGWYEQYF.

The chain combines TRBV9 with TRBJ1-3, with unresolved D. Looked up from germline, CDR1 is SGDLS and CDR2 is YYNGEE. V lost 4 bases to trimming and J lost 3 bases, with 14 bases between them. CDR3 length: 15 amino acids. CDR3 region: CASSLRPSHGNTIYF. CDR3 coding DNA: TGTGCCAGCAGCTTACGTCCCTCCCATGGAAACACCATATATTTT.

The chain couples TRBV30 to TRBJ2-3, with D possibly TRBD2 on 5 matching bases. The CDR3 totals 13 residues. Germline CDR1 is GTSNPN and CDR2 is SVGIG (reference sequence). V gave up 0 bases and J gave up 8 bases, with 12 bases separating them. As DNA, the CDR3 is TGTGCCTGGAGTGTACGTCTTGAGGGTACGCAGTATTTT. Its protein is CAWSVRLEGTQYF.

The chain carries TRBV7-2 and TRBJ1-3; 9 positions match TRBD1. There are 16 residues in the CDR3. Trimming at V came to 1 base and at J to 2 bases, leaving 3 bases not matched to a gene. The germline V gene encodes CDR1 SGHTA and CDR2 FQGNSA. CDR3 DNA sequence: TGTGCCAGCAGCTTAGTTGGGACAGGGCCTGGAAACACCATATATTTT. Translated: CASSLVGTGPGNTIYF.